This TCR beta chain stems from a study of T cell responses to AZD1222 COVID-19 vaccine. The count of this clone is one. The antigen remains undetermined. Findings of the study overall: Two AZD1222 doses significantly raised spike-specific TCR breadth and depth over controls. Most donors were white British, females outnumbered males, and clonal diversity was possibly underestimated. Repertoires were collected only later (after the peak T cell response had occurred).

Using immunoSEQ multiplex PCR, the repertoire was profiled, and TCRdb retains in-frame clones only, with some absent. The table includes roughly 150,000 clones, less than 95% detected once. The sequencing here drew on peripheral blood, taken on day 0 of AZD1222 vaccination. The sequence was collected from an adult in good health.

For the CDR3, the DNA is TGTGCCAGCAGTTTAGCAGGGGCAGAAGCTTTCTTT. Translating it yields CASSLAGAEAFF. The chain carries TRBV28 and TRBJ1-1; D perhaps matches TRBD1 (6 bases). Germline V lookup: CDR1 MDHEN, CDR2 SYDVKM. The CDR3 covers 12 residues. The V end was cut by 2 bases, the J end by 8 bases, with 9 bases between. The variable domain in full, completed from reference TRBV28 and TRBJ1-1, reads DVKVTQSSRYLVKRTGEKVFLECVQDMDHENMFWYRQDPGLGLRLIYFSYDVKMKEKGDIPEGYSVSREKKERFSLILESASTNQTSMYLCASSLAGAEAFFGQGTRLTVV.